This T cell receptor (beta chain) is drawn from a study of PD-L1 blockade in urothelial cancer. The table came from immunoSEQ multiplex PCR; TCRdb's copy has only in-frame clones and leaves some out. The sample lists around 110,000 clones; approximately 90% were seen once. Time point reported: peripheral blood 6 weeks after treatment start. The CDR3 runs to 11 residues. Trimming took 6 bases from V and 3 from J, leaving 8 bases between them. Per germline, CDR1 DFQATT and CDR2 SNEGSKA (reference sequence). This rearrangement joins TRBV20-1 to TRBJ1-2; D is unclear. The sample in question was PBMCs, obtained around atezolizumab (anti-PD-L1) treatment. This TCR derives from a man between 60 and 70 years old with urothelial cancer. The CDR3 nucleotides are TGCAGTGCAGCGGGAGACTATGGCTACACCTTC. It codes for CSAAGDYGYTF.